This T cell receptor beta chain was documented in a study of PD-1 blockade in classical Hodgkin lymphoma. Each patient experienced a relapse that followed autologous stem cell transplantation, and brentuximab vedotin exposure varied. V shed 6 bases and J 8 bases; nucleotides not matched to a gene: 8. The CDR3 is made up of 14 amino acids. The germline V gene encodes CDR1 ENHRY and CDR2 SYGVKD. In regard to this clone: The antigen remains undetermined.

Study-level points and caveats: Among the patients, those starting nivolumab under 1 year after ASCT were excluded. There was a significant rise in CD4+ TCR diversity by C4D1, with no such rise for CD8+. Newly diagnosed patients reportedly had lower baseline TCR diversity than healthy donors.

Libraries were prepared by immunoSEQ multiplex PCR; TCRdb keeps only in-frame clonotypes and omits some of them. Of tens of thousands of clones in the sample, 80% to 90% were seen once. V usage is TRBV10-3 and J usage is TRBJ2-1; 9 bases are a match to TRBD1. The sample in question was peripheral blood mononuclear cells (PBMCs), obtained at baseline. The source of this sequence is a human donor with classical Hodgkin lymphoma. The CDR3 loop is CAIRPGQGSDEQFF. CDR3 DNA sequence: TGTGCCATCAGGCCGGGACAGGGATCCGATGAGCAGTTCTTC.